This TCR beta chain derives from a study of follicular helper T cells after annual influenza vaccination. About the research overall: For some subjects, blood spans the 2013-2014, 2014-2015 and 2015-2016 annual vaccinations. General study points: Day 7 ICOS+CD38+ clones later appeared mostly in ICOS-CD38- cTfh. ICOS+CD38+ cTfh clonality tracked population frequency, and its change tracked circulating plasmablast change.

With respect to this clone: Its antigen is not known.

Time point in this sample: 2015-2016 season, 7 days after influenza vaccination. Germline trimming cut 1 base from V and 3 bases from J; bases unmatched to any gene: 4. The CDR3 totals 16 residues. Germline lookup yields CDR1 MNHEY and CDR2 SMNVEV (reference sequence). Clones were sequenced by immunoSEQ multiplex PCR, and TCRdb holds only the in-frame ones, with some missing. There are some 850 clones in the sample; 81% occur only once, and under 2.5% lies in the top ten. The sequence derives from an adult who received the influenza vaccine. This sequence joins TRBV27 and TRBJ1-2, with 11 bases that match TRBD1. The sequencing here drew on CXCR5+ CD38+ circulating T follicular helper cells from blood, taken 7 days after influenza vaccination. Sample subset: circulating Tfh, non-naive CD4+CXCR5+PD-1+ (ICOS+CD38+ or ICOS-CD38-). The CDR3 is CASSLLDRGRDYGYTF. DNA for the CDR3: TGTGCCAGCAGTTTATTGGACAGGGGGCGGGACTATGGCTACACCTTC.